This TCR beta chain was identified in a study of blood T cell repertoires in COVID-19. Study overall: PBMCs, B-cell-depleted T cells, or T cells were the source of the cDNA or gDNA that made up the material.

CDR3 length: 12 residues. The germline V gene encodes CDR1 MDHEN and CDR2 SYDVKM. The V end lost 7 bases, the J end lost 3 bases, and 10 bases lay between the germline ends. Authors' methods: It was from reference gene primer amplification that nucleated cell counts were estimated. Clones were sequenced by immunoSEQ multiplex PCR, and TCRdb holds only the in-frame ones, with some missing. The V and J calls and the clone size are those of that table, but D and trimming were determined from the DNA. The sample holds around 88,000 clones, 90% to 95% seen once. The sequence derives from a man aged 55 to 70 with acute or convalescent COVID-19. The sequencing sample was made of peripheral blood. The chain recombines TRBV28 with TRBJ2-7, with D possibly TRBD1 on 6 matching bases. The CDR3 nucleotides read TGTGCCAGCAAGGACAGTTACTACGAGCAGTACTTC. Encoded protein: CASKDSYYEQYF.